The 27 T cell receptor beta chains below were found in one sample sequenced in a study of cytotoxic CD8 clonotypes in ibrutinib-treated CLL listed by TCRdb under 2021. Libraries were constructed by the immunoSEQ multiplex PCR assay. This immuneACCESS table, as held by TCRdb, lists in-frame sequences with V and J called but not all clones. Of the missing ones, under half trace to an unresolved V gene in checked studies; the others have no known cause. The sample table records around 30,000 clones; 62% of these occur just once. About 14% of the sample comes from the top ten. Sample: PBMCs, taken before ibrutinib treatment. The receptors derive from a human donor with chronic lymphocytic leukemia.

This sequence joins TRBV5-1 and TRBJ2-7; unclear D gene. V gave up 4 bases and J gave up 4 bases, with 15 bases separating them. The CDR3 runs 14 residues. Germline lookup yields CDR1 SGHRS and CDR2 YFSETQ. CDR3 amino acids: CASSPVTPTYEQYF. In DNA, the CDR3 is TGCGCCAGCAGCCCCGTGACGCCGACGTACGAGCAGTACTTC. The variable domain in full, completed from reference TRBV5-1 and TRBJ2-7, reads KAGVTQTPRYLIKTRGQQVTLSCSPISGHRSVSWYQQTPGQGLQFLFEYFSETQRNKGNFPGRFSGRQFSNSRSEMNVSTLELGDSALYLCASSPVTPTYEQYFGPGTRLTVT.

The CDR3 DNA is TGTGCCTGGAGGGTCCCTGGGACCAATGAGCAGTTCTTC. Its protein product is CAWRVPGTNEQFF. The chain couples TRBV30 to TRBJ2-1; D may match TRBD1 or TRBD2 (5 bases each). This CDR3 contains 13 residues. Germline V gene data show CDR1 as GTSNPN and CDR2 as SVGIG (reference sequence). V was clipped by 3 bases and J by 6 bases, with 12 bases between them. Full variable domain (remainder filled in from reference TRBV30 and TRBJ2-1): SQTIHQWPATLVQPVGSPLSLECTVEGTSNPNLYWYRQAAGRGLQLLFYSVGIGQISSEVPQNLSASRPQDRQFILSSKKLLLSDSGFYLCAWRVPGTNEQFFGPGTRLTVL.

The V call is TRBV5-1, the J call TRBJ2-7; 9 nucleotides align to TRBD1. Unmatched junction bases numbered 8, after V lost 2 bases and J lost 5 bases. Germline CDR1 and CDR2: SGHRS and YFSETQ. CDR3 length: 15 residues. The CDR3 nucleotides are TGCGCCAGCAGCTTACTAGGGACAGGGAATCACGAGCAGTACTTC. Its translation: CASSLLGTGNHEQYF.

V usage is TRBV27 and J usage is TRBJ2-6; TRBD1 agrees at 11 bases. V lost 2 bases, J lost 2 bases, and 5 bases stayed unmatched. This CDR3 contains 18 residues. Germline-derived CDR1 and CDR2 are MNHEY and SMNVEV (reference sequence). This CDR3 reads CASSLRTGGAAGANVLTF. The CDR3 coding sequence is TGTGCCAGCAGTTTACGGACAGGGGGCGCCGCTGGGGCCAACGTCCTGACTTTC.

This clone turned up a few times. The chain has TRBV5-6 and TRBJ1-2; D is uncertain. Germline V CDR1 and CDR2: SGHDT, YYEEEE. Trimming removed 5 bases from V and 0 bases from J, with 11 bases in between. The CDR3 is 14 amino acids. This CDR3 reads CASRKRAANYGYTF. The CDR3 DNA sequence: TGTGCCAGCAGAAAACGCGCCGCTAACTATGGCTACACCTTC.

V gene TRBV2 combines with J gene TRBJ2-7; 7 nucleotides line up with TRBD1. In germline, CDR1 is SNHLY, CDR2 FYNNEI. V shed 4 bases and J 0 bases; nucleotides not matched to a gene: 9. This CDR3 has 16 residues. The CDR3 reads CASSGKGAGLSYEQYF. The DNA of the CDR3 is TGTGCCAGCAGTGGGAAGGGGGCAGGCCTCTCCTACGAGCAGTACTTC.

V gene TRBV6-6 combines with J gene TRBJ2-7; 11 bases line up with TRBD1. Per germline, CDR1 MNHNY and CDR2 SVGAGI (reference sequence). The V segment lost 5 bases and the J segment 2 bases; nucleotides outside the gene matches: 2. The CDR3 is 14 amino acids. The CDR3, as DNA: TGTGCCAGCAGTCGGGACAGGGGGACCTACGAGCAGTACTTC. It yields the protein CASSRDRGTYEQYF.

V and J are TRBV21-1 and TRBJ1-2; the DNA was not used to check the table's D call, TRBD1. TRBV21-1 is flagged as a pseudogene. The length of the CDR3 is 16 residues. CDR3 protein: CASSKLRGLNDYGYTF. CDR3 nucleotide sequence: TGTGCCAGCAGCAAGCTCAGGGGGCTGAATGACTATGGCTACACCTTC.

The V gene is TRBV28, the J gene TRBJ2-3, with D uncertain. Germline CDR1 reads MDHEN; CDR2 reads SYDVKM. With 2 bases removed from V and 9 bases from J, the gap between germline ends came to 12 bases. The CDR3 spans 13 residues. The DNA for the CDR3 is TGTGCCAGCAGTTTACCCGAGATCGACACGCAGTATTTT. Translating it yields CASSLPEIDTQYF.

The chain carries TRBV19 and TRBJ2-7; weak D call: TRBD1 (6 bases). The CDR3 extends over 15 amino acids. Germline V lookup: CDR1 LNHDA, CDR2 SQIVND (reference sequence). Trimming left V 7 bases short and J 3 bases short, with 19 bases between. CDR3: CASNQRAGAFYEQYF. The CDR3 region has the DNA TGTGCCAGTAACCAGAGGGCAGGGGCTTTCTACGAGCAGTACTTC.

This sequence joins TRBV6-5 and TRBJ2-7, with TRBD2 identical over 13 bases. This CDR3 region has 14 residues. Germline CDR1 MNHEY, CDR2 SVGAGI. The J segment lost 4 bases and the V segment lost 4 bases, leaving 1 base of the junction unmatched. The DNA for the CDR3 is TGTGCCAGCAGTTCGGGACTAGCGGGGTACGAGCAGTACTTC. Its translation: CASSSGLAGYEQYF.

This chain connects TRBV7-9 to TRBJ2-3; perhaps TRBD1 as D (6 bases). The V gene lost 5 bases and the J gene lost 2 bases, with 17 bases spanning the gap. This CDR3 is 16 amino acids long. The V gene's germline CDR1 is SEHNR and CDR2 FQNEAQ (reference sequence). The CDR3 DNA is TGTGCCAGCAGCCGTTTCAGTAGGGACATCACAGATACGCAGTATTTT. This encodes CASSRFSRDITDTQYF.

Notes on this clone: One junction end disagrees with the germline gene, perhaps due to a read error. The genes are TRBV10-1 and TRBJ2-5; tentatively, D is TRBD1 (5 bases). Germline CDR1 and CDR2: WNHNN and SYGVQD (reference sequence). The CDR3 has 12 amino acids. The CDR3 sequence is CASPILAQGLDF. Written as DNA, the CDR3 is TGCGCCAGCCCCATACTCGCCCAGGGTTTAGACTTC.

This chain connects TRBV5-4 to TRBJ1-1; no definite D call. This CDR3 has 13 residues. CDR1 is SGHNT, CDR2 YYREEE, per germline (reference sequence). V was cut by 0 bases and J by 1 base, with 4 bases left in between. The CDR3 here is CASSLAGNTEAFF. The CDR3 DNA reads TGTGCCAGCAGCTTGGCGGGGAACACTGAAGCTTTCTTT.

The rearrangement uses TRBV7-9 and TRBJ2-7, with 8 bases lining up with TRBD2. V lost 2 bases to trimming and J lost 3 bases; unmatched junction nucleotides: 6. The CDR3 covers 15 residues. The germline gives CDR1 SEHNR, CDR2 FQNEAQ (reference sequence). CDR3 region: CASSLQAGGFYEQYF. The CDR3 DNA sequence: TGTGCCAGCAGCTTACAGGCGGGGGGCTTCTACGAGCAGTACTTC.

J is TRBJ2-3 and V is TRBV28; possibly TRBD1 for D (5 bases). Germline V gives CDR1 MDHEN, CDR2 SYDVKM. V lost 6 bases and J lost 0, with 16 bases in between. The length of the CDR3 is 16 residues. The CDR3 is CASSPIRGSSTDTQYF. The CDR3 region has the DNA TGTGCCAGCAGCCCTATAAGGGGATCAAGCACAGATACGCAGTATTTT.

This clone was recorded a few times. The chain combines TRBV30 with TRBJ1-5; a possible D gene is TRBD1 (5 bases). The germline V gene has CDR1 GTSNPN and CDR2 SVGIG (reference sequence). V was pared by 5 bases and J by 3 bases, with 14 bases between. This CDR3 comprises 14 residues. The CDR3 DNA reads as TGTGCCTGGGGACGGGGCGGATTCAATCAGCCCCAGCATTTT. Translating it yields CAWGRGGFNQPQHF.

This clone was detected only a few times. This chain uses TRBV6-5 with TRBJ1-1; TRBD1 aligns across 7 bases. Germline CDR1 MNHEY, CDR2 SVGAGI. The CDR3 has 14 amino acids. Trimming at V came to 6 bases and at J to 4 bases, leaving 8 bases not matched to a gene. The CDR3 sequence: CASSATGIGTEAFF. CDR3 coding DNA: TGTGCCAGCAGCGCGACAGGGATCGGCACTGAAGCTTTCTTT.

This clone was seen more than once but under ten times. The chain carries TRBV4-2 and TRBJ2-2; D possibly corresponds to TRBD1 (6 bases). CDR3 length: 15 amino acids. The germline gives CDR1 LGHNA, CDR2 YNFKEQ. V was shortened by 6 bases and J by 5 bases, with 16 bases between the two germline ends. In DNA, the CDR3 is TGTGCCAGCAGGCAGGACAGATCGTGGACCGGGGAGCTGTTTTTT. Translated, it gives CASRQDRSWTGELFF.

The V call is TRBV6-5, the J call TRBJ2-7; possibly TRBD2 for D (5 bases). The germline V gene encodes CDR1 MNHEY and CDR2 SVGAGI. The CDR3 covers 13 residues. V lost 2 bases, J lost 2 bases, and 7 bases lay in between. CDR3 loop: CASSYDYTYEQYF. The CDR3 DNA reads as TGTGCCAGCAGTTACGACTACACCTACGAGCAGTACTTC.

The gene calls are TRBV10-3 and TRBJ1-1, with 9 bases matching TRBD1. The germline V gene encodes CDR1 ENHRY and CDR2 SYGVKD. V lost 9 bases, J lost 4 bases, and 9 bases stayed unmatched. This CDR3 has 14 amino acids. The CDR3 spells CAIAGTGRGTEAFF. For the CDR3, the DNA is TGTGCCATAGCGGGGACAGGGCGAGGCACTGAAGCTTTCTTT.

This clone was found a few times. This chain connects TRBV6-5 to TRBJ1-1; D ambiguous. Germline V gives CDR1 MNHEY, CDR2 SVGAGI. The CDR3 spans 13 residues. With 2 bases removed from V and 4 bases from J, the gap between germline ends came to 8 bases. The CDR3 loop is CASSYRVGTEAFF. The CDR3 bases are TGTGCCAGCAGTTACAGGGTCGGCACTGAAGCTTTCTTT.

This chain joins TRBV6-5 and TRBJ1-1, with D maybe TRBD1 (6 bases). Germline V gene data show CDR1 as MNHEY and CDR2 as SVGAGI. The V end lost 10 bases, the J end lost 4 bases, and 16 bases lay between the germline ends. The CDR3 runs 13 residues. This CDR3 is CATQQGLGTEAFF. CDR3 DNA: TGTGCCACCCAACAGGGTCTGGGCACTGAAGCTTTCTTT.

Only one count was recorded for this clone. The chain joins TRBV27 to TRBJ2-6; D may be TRBD1 (6 bases). Germline CDR1 and CDR2: MNHEY and SMNVEV (reference sequence). The CDR3 runs to 17 residues. V shed 2 bases and J shed 0 bases, with 11 bases lying between them. CDR3 sequence: CASSLEGVSSGANVLTF. CDR3 coding DNA: TGTGCCAGCAGTTTAGAGGGGGTCTCCTCTGGGGCCAACGTCCTGACTTTC.

V is TRBV19 and J is TRBJ1-5; TRBD1 aligns across 9 bases. With V trimmed by 10 bases and J by 1 base, 11 bases remained unmatched. The CDR3 totals 16 residues. CDR1 is LNHDA, CDR2 SQIVND, per germline (reference sequence). The CDR3 DNA is TGTGCCACCGACAGGGGGGCGGGTTACAGCAATCAGCCCCAGCATTTT. This encodes CATDRGAGYSNQPQHF.

In regard to this clone: One end of the junction is discordant with germline, which a read error may explain. The CDR3 is CASSDRDTGELFF. In DNA form, the CDR3 reads TGTGCCAGCAGTGATAGGGACACCGGGGAGCTGTTTTTT. The rearrangement uses TRBV10-3 and TRBJ2-2; no clear D gene. Per the germline V gene, CDR1 is ENHRY and CDR2 is SYGVKD. The CDR3 is 13 amino acids.

The chain is built from TRBV6-1 and TRBJ2-5; D call uncertain. This CDR3 region has 16 residues. CDR1 MNHNS and CDR2 SASEGT come from the germline V gene. Trimming cost V 3 bases and J 4 bases, with 18 bases left between them. CDR3 sequence (DNA): TGTGCCAGCAGTGACCTCGGCAGCCGGAGTCGAGAGACCCAGTACTTC. Translating gives CASSDLGSRSRETQYF.